One sample yielded the 25 T cell receptor beta chains listed below, sequenced in a study of patients and donors after allogeneic stem cell transplantation. TCRdb processed the RT-PCR reads anew with MiXCR; each CDR3 protein has one entry. In the table there are 90,000 to 120,000 distinct CDR3 sequences, 35% of which are singletons. The sequenced sample was blood, either unsorted or a sorted T cell fraction (not recorded which). The receptors shown here come from a human donor who was either an allogeneic HSCT recipient or a stem cell or donor lymphocyte infusion donor (not recorded which). It is not recorded whose cells these are; they may come from a transplant donor.

In this sample, this clonotype turned up a few times. The V gene is TRBV6-6, the J gene TRBJ1-2; D is unresolved. The V end was cut by 5 bases, the J end by 5 bases, with 6 bases between. The CDR3 is made up of 11 amino acids. CDR1 and CDR2 from the germline V gene are MNHNY and SVGAGI (reference sequence). The CDR3 sequence: CASSPQYGYTF. The CDR3 DNA follows: TGTGCCAGCAGTCCACAGTATGGCTACACCTTC.

There are a few counts of this clonotype. The J gene is TRBJ1-1, the V gene TRBV28, with 9 bases lining up with TRBD1. CDR3 length: 12 residues. V lost 4 bases and J lost 7; bases outside the gene matches: 1. The germline CDR1 and CDR2 sequences are MDHEN and SYDVKM. The CDR3 DNA reads TGTGCCAGCAGTTGGGGACAGGGTGAAGCTTTCTTT. Translation: CASSWGQGEAFF. Complete variable domain (other parts from reference TRBV28 and TRBJ1-1): DVKVTQSSRYLVKRTGEKVFLECVQDMDHENMFWYRQDPGLGLRLIYFSYDVKMKEKGDIPEGYSVSREKKERFSLILESASTNQTSMYLCASSWGQGEAFFGQGTRLTVV.

This clonotype was counted between two and nine times. CDR3 coding DNA: TGCGCCAGCAGCTTGTTAGCGCAAAGCTCCTACAATGAGCAGTTCTTC. Amino acids: CASSLLAQSSYNEQFF. The V call is TRBV5-1, the J call TRBJ2-1; perhaps TRBD2 as D (5 bases). The CDR3 spans 16 residues. The V and J ends lost 1 base and 0 bases respectively, with 11 bases between them. Germline V gene data show CDR1 as SGHRS and CDR2 as YFSETQ.

This clonotype was picked up many times. V and J are TRBV20-1 and TRBJ1-5; possible D gene TRBD1, 6 bases. Germline CDR1 DFQATT, CDR2 SNEGSKA (reference sequence). V was trimmed by 3 bases and J by 0 bases, leaving 9 bases between them. CDR3 size: 14 residues. CDR3 amino acids: CSARTGYSNQPQHF. The CDR3 DNA follows: TGCAGTGCTAGGACAGGTTATAGCAATCAGCCCCAGCATTTT.

This chain links TRBV27 with TRBJ1-5, with D tentatively TRBD1 (5 bases). V lost 1 base to trimming and J lost 5 bases, with 12 bases between them. The CDR3 loop spans 15 amino acids. CDR1 and CDR2 from the germline V gene are MNHEY and SMNVEV (reference sequence). CDR3 DNA: TGTGCCAGCAGTTTATTATCGGGGGTGGATCAGCCCCAGCATTTT. Its protein product is CASSLLSGVDQPQHF.

The V and J genes are TRBV20-1 and TRBJ2-7; the match to TRBD2 covers 7 bases. J was trimmed by 2 bases and V by 1 base; bases with no gene match: 11. Germline V lookup: CDR1 DFQATT, CDR2 SNEGSKA (reference sequence). The CDR3 spans 16 residues. DNA for the CDR3: TGCAGTGCTAGAGTACAACCGGGACTAAAAACCTACGAGCAGTACTTC. This translates into CSARVQPGLKTYEQYF.

Only a few counts were recorded for this clonotype. J is TRBJ1-1 and V is TRBV20-1; D unclear. V lost 3 bases and J 1 base, leaving 9 bases between the germline ends. This CDR3 contains 13 residues. Germline CDR1 DFQATT, CDR2 SNEGSKA (reference sequence). CDR3 coding DNA: TGCAGTGCTAGGAAACAGCCGAACACTGAAGCTTTCTTT. As protein: CSARKQPNTEAFF.

This rearrangement joins TRBV6-7 to TRBJ2-4; TRBD2 is a possible D gene (6 bases). TRBV6-7 is flagged as an ORF with uncertain function. The CDR3 extends over 15 amino acids. Trimming left V 7 bases short and J 0 bases short, with 13 bases between. The CDR3 protein is CASNRGGLAKNIQYF. CDR3 in DNA: TGTGCCAGCAACCGGGGAGGCCTAGCCAAAAACATTCAGTACTTC.

This clonotype has only a few counts. The chain employs TRBV20-1 and TRBJ2-1; TRBD2 agrees at 8 bases. From germline, CDR1 is DFQATT and CDR2 SNEGSKA (reference sequence). Germline trimming cut 6 bases from V and 1 base from J; bases unmatched to any gene: 11. There are 16 residues in the CDR3. CDR3 bases: TGCAGTGCCGGTCCGCGGAGCGGGAGATCCTACAATGAGCAGTTCTTC. It encodes CSAGPRSGRSYNEQFF.

The rearrangement links TRBV7-9 to TRBJ2-5; no reliable D call. The length of the CDR3 is 14 residues. Germline CDR1 reads SEHNR; CDR2 reads FQNEAQ (reference sequence). The V end lost 1 base, the J end lost 5 bases, and 11 bases lay between the germline ends. The CDR3 coding sequence is TGTGCCAGCAGCTTAGACTCAAGAGTGGAGACCCAGTACTTC. Its translation: CASSLDSRVETQYF. The variable domain in full, completed from reference TRBV7-9 and TRBJ2-5, reads DTGVSQNPRHKITKRGQNVTFRCDPISEHNRLYWYRQTLGQGPEFLTYFQNEAQLEKSRLLSDRFSAERPKGSFSTLEIQRTEQGDSAMYLCASSLDSRVETQYFGPGTRLLVL.

This clonotype was counted a few times. The DNA for the CDR3 is TGTGCCAGCAGTCACCTAGCGGGAGGCCGATACAATGAGCAGTTCTTC. Its translation: CASSHLAGGRYNEQFF. The chain couples TRBV6-5 to TRBJ2-1, with 11 bases lining up with TRBD2. This CDR3 is 16 amino acids long. J was trimmed by 4 bases and V by 5 bases; bases with no gene match: 7. Germline-derived CDR1 and CDR2 are MNHEY and SVGAGI.

The chain employs TRBV4-3 and TRBJ2-3, with TRBD1 identical over 9 bases. This CDR3 has 17 residues. The germline CDR1 and CDR2 sequences are LGHNA and YSLEER. Trimming removed 4 bases from V and 8 bases from J; junction bases left unmatched: 16. CDR3 region: CASSPPATGGYGSTQYF. For the CDR3, the DNA is TGCGCCAGCAGCCCCCCGGCTACAGGGGGCTACGGAAGTACGCAGTATTTT.

V and J are TRBV9 and TRBJ2-1; 7 positions match TRBD2. V lost 4 bases to trimming and J lost 2 bases; unmatched junction nucleotides: 18. CDR1 is SGDLS and CDR2 is YYNGEE in the germline V gene. This CDR3 is 19 amino acids long. CDR3 sequence: CASSNPGTVEGLAYNEQFF. The CDR3, as DNA: TGTGCCAGCAGCAACCCCGGGACGGTTGAAGGACTAGCCTACAATGAGCAGTTCTTC.

The chain combines TRBV28 with TRBJ2-3; maybe TRBD2 (6 bases). The CDR3 spans 16 residues. V shed 3 bases and J shed 2 bases, with 15 bases lying between them. In germline, CDR1 is MDHEN, CDR2 SYDVKM. The chain's CDR3 is CASSLGLITTTDTQYF. DNA for the CDR3: TGTGCCAGCAGTTTGGGACTCATTACCACCACAGATACGCAGTATTTT.

There are a few counts of this clonotype. J is TRBJ1-1 and V is TRBV7-2; D is ambiguous. The CDR3 is 15 amino acids. Trimming took off 1 base at V and 1 base at J, with 10 bases between the two ends. Per germline, CDR1 SGHTA and CDR2 FQGNSA. The CDR3 is CASSLVALWNTEAFF. CDR3 DNA sequence: TGTGCCAGCAGCTTAGTGGCCCTATGGAACACTGAAGCTTTCTTT.

The rearrangement uses TRBV5-1 and TRBJ1-6; TRBD1 matches 9 bases. The length of the CDR3 is 16 residues. Germline V gene sequence: CDR1 SGHRS, CDR2 YFSETQ. Trimming at V came to 4 bases and at J to 8 bases, leaving 10 bases not matched to a gene. The CDR3 nucleotides read TGCGCCAGCAGCCCAAGGACAGGGGTAAAAGATTCACCCCTCCACTTT. It yields the protein CASSPRTGVKDSPLHF.

This clonotype was observed a handful of times. V usage is TRBV12-3 or TRBV12-4 and J usage is TRBJ2-7; D might be TRBD1 (6 bases). The CDR3 is 12 amino acids. Trimming removed 4 bases from V and 4 bases from J, with 8 bases in between. The DNA of the CDR3 is TGTGCCAGCAGTTATAGGGGGTACGAGCAGTACTTC. Its protein is CASSYRGYEQYF.

The chain carries TRBV7-3 and TRBJ2-1, with D possibly TRBD1 on 6 matching bases. The germline V and J ends were trimmed by 1 base and 8 bases, with 15 bases remaining between them. Germline-derived CDR1 and CDR2 are SGHTA and FQGTGA. The length of the CDR3 is 15 residues. The CDR3 region has the DNA TGTGCCAGCAGCTTAATGAACAGGGCGGATCATGAGCAGTTCTTC. Translating it yields CASSLMNRADHEQFF.

The chain employs TRBV12-3 or TRBV12-4 and TRBJ1-5, with D hard to call. Trimming pared 3 bases from V and 4 bases from J, leaving 7 bases between. CDR3 length: 13 residues. The CDR3 DNA reads as TGTGCCAGCAGTTTGGCAAGGAATCAGCCCCAGCATTTT. This translates into CASSLARNQPQHF.

The J gene is TRBJ2-3, the V gene TRBV7-3; 7 bases map to TRBD2. V lost 3 bases and J lost 2; bases outside the gene matches: 2. This CDR3 has 14 residues. Germline-derived CDR1 and CDR2 are SGHTA and FQGTGA. The CDR3 reads CASSFRGDTDTQYF. DNA of the CDR3: TGTGCCAGCAGCTTCCGGGGGGACACAGATACGCAGTATTTT.

In regard to this clonotype: Its ends do not fully match the called genes, so a read error is possible. This chain links TRBV15 with TRBJ1-1; D gene ambiguous. Germline-derived CDR1 and CDR2 are LNHNV and YYDKDF (reference sequence). This CDR3 is built from 14 residues. CDR3 amino acids: CATGRDPGYTEAFF. The CDR3 DNA follows: TGTGCCACCGGCAGAGATCCGGGGTACACTGAAGCTTTCTTT.

The sample holds a few counts of this clonotype. Compared with germline, one end of the junction differs, possibly owing to a read error. This rearrangement joins TRBV27 to TRBJ2-5, with 7 positions matching TRBD2. The germline V gene encodes CDR1 MNHEY and CDR2 SMNVEV (reference sequence). The CDR3 extends over 16 amino acids. The CDR3 coding sequence is TGTGCCAGCAGTTTATCCTCGACTAGCACTCGTGAGAACCAGTACTTC. It translates to CASSLSSTSTRENQYF.

This chain joins TRBV20-1 and TRBJ2-7; 9 nucleotides line up with TRBD2. J lost 2 bases, V lost 6 bases, and 14 bases had no gene match. Germline V gene data show CDR1 as DFQATT and CDR2 as SNEGSKA (reference sequence). The CDR3 has 16 amino acids. In DNA, the CDR3 is TGCAGTGCAAGTAGCGGGAGTAGACTGTCCCCCTACGAGCAGTACTTC. Translating gives CSASSGSRLSPYEQYF.

This clonotype was found a few times. This chain connects TRBV9 to TRBJ2-1, with a tentative D call TRBD2 (5 bases). V was shortened by 6 bases and J by 0 bases, with 10 bases between the two germline ends. CDR1 and CDR2 from the germline V gene are SGDLS and YYNGEE. There are 14 residues in the CDR3. The CDR3 loop reads CASTRGSSYNEQFF. CDR3 DNA sequence: TGTGCCAGCACACGGGGTAGCTCCTACAATGAGCAGTTCTTC.

The chain joins TRBV20-1 to TRBJ2-1; 7 nucleotides match TRBD2. V dropped 6 bases and J dropped 2; count of bases not matched to a gene: 7. Germline CDR1 reads DFQATT; CDR2 reads SNEGSKA (reference sequence). The length of the CDR3 is 14 residues. The CDR3 loop is CSAKAGFPYNEQFF. The CDR3 DNA sequence: TGCAGTGCCAAAGCGGGATTCCCCTACAATGAGCAGTTCTTC.